Listed below are T cell receptor beta chains from one sample, sequenced in a study of post-analysis software for immune sequencing data. TCRdb fed the PCR reads into MiXCR, producing one record per CDR3 protein. The table has about 380,000 distinct CDR3 sequences, roughly 35% seen once. Sample: blood. The source of these receptors is a girl aged 5-17 years with multiple sclerosis. Both conserved end residues are part of each CDR3. Part of the rows lack a size; the others show once, few, many or a class for expanded clones.

abundance | v_gene | CDR3aa
few | TRBV29-1 | CSVAVESTDTQYF
- | TRBV20-1 | CSATQGRTQETQYF
- | TRBV19 | CASTTDRPPYEQYF
few | TRBV2 | CASRGQGNYGYTF
- | TRBV28 | CASSLGVSGNTIYF
many | TRBV4-1 | CASSQGTSYEQYF
few | TRBV5-1 | CASSAQVSYEQYF
few | TRBV18 | CASSPTGESGDTQYF
few | TRBV5-1 | CASGPDSHYGYTF
few | TRBV6-1 | CASSGQARPSYEQYF
- | TRBV7-7 | CTSSLGRGLGNEQFF
many | TRBV2 | CASAGTGVSYEQYF
few | TRBV7-6 | CASSLATGAQYF
- | TRBV5-6 | CASRETGLTYERYF
- | TRBV5-1 | CASSFWGRVYEQYF
many | TRBV4-3 | CASSQAGTYEQYF
- | TRBV5-1 | CASRTDRGQTNYGYTF
few | TRBV6-1 | CASSPGVTTDTQYF
few | TRBV12-3/TRBV12-4 | CASSLPWTEAFF
few | TRBV5-1 | CASRPGTSSETQYF
few | TRBV20-1 | CSAGLAGGRRGEQFF
once | TRBV20-1 | CSARPDGHEQYF
few | TRBV7-2 | CASSFYMGGYTF
few | TRBV7-9 | CASSLGAFHHEQYF
few | TRBV7-3 | CASSCSDYSGGADEQYF
- | TRBV20-1 | CSARKGSGREYTEAFF
few | TRBV19 | CATSRGFF
- | TRBV27 | CASSLSGGGSWLRTQYF
few | TRBV11-2 | CASSLQRGSTDTQYF
few | TRBV20-1 | CSARVEGYGYTF
few | TRBV5-1 | CASSLEHRYRIWKYF
few | TRBV7-9 | CASIPRGNTDTQYF
- | TRBV28 | CASSSPTGRGSYNEQFF
few | TRBV5-4 | CASSGGSHYGYTF